Detailed here is one T cell receptor (beta chain). The sample belongs to a study of T cell responses to AZD1222 COVID-19 vaccine. J gave up 4 bases and V 3 bases, and 4 bases lay outside the gene matches. The length of the CDR3 is 14 residues. Germline V gene sequence: CDR1 SNHLY, CDR2 FYNNEI. Repertoires were generated with immunoSEQ multiplex PCR, while TCRdb's copy carries only in-frame clones and drops some. The table shows under 110,000 clones, with roughly 90% occurring only once. The gene calls are TRBV2 and TRBJ1-2; 8 positions match TRBD1. The receptor comes from an adult in good health. This material consisted of peripheral blood, taken on day 0 of AZD1222 vaccination. The CDR3 DNA follows: TGTGCCAGCAGTGATCGGACAGGGAGCTATGGCTACACCTTC. It translates to CASSDRTGSYGYTF.